The sequence of this T cell receptor beta chain was determined in a study of spatial heterogeneity in lung cancer. Study at large: Available follow-up PBMC samples, collected a median of around 2 years post-resection, were sequenced.

The time point is: blood at routine non-recurrence follow-up after resection. Tumor, nontumor lung or frozen PBMC supplied whole RNA, sequenced without sorting. The CDR3 loop spans 17 amino acids. Per germline, CDR1 SGHTA and CDR2 FQGNSA. Deletions cut 1 base from V and 3 bases from J, with 16 bases between. This clonotype was detected only once. TCRdb analysed the 5' RACE reads with MiXCR anew, one entry per CDR3 protein. The profile shows 95,000 to 130,000 distinct CDR3 sequences, about 12% of them singletons. The V and J genes are TRBV7-2 and TRBJ1-3, with D unclear. The receptor was isolated from a male donor with early-stage non-small cell lung cancer. The starting material was PBMCs, obtained at follow-up. The CDR3 DNA sequence: TGTGCCAGCAGCTTAGGGGGAGTACCCGAACGTGGAAACACCATATATTTT. It is translated as CASSLGGVPERGNTIYF.